This T cell receptor beta chain was retrieved from a study of T-cell memory formation after mild COVID-19. TCRdb analysed the 5' RACE reads with MiXCR anew, one entry per CDR3 protein. The sample yields about 57,000 distinct CDR3 sequences, 12% seen once. This CDR3 has 12 amino acids. Germline CDR1 KGHDR, CDR2 SFDVKD. Trimming took off 9 bases at V and 6 bases at J, with 10 bases between the two ends. Turning to this clonotype: Antigen specificity is unknown.

Study findings and constraints: Clones contracting day 15 to 85 were balanced CD4/CD8; later expanders leaned CD4+.

The sequence was collected from a man aged 18 to 35 who had mild COVID-19 (a few samples of this study predate the infection). Cell type and time point are not known. The sample comprised PBMCs or a T cell subset sorted from them (not recorded which). The rearrangement uses TRBV24-1 and TRBJ2-2; a weak D match, TRBD2 (7 bases). The DNA for the CDR3 is TGTGCCACCGGGGGGGCGGCCGGGGAGCTGTTTTTT. Protein sequence: CATGGAAGELFF.